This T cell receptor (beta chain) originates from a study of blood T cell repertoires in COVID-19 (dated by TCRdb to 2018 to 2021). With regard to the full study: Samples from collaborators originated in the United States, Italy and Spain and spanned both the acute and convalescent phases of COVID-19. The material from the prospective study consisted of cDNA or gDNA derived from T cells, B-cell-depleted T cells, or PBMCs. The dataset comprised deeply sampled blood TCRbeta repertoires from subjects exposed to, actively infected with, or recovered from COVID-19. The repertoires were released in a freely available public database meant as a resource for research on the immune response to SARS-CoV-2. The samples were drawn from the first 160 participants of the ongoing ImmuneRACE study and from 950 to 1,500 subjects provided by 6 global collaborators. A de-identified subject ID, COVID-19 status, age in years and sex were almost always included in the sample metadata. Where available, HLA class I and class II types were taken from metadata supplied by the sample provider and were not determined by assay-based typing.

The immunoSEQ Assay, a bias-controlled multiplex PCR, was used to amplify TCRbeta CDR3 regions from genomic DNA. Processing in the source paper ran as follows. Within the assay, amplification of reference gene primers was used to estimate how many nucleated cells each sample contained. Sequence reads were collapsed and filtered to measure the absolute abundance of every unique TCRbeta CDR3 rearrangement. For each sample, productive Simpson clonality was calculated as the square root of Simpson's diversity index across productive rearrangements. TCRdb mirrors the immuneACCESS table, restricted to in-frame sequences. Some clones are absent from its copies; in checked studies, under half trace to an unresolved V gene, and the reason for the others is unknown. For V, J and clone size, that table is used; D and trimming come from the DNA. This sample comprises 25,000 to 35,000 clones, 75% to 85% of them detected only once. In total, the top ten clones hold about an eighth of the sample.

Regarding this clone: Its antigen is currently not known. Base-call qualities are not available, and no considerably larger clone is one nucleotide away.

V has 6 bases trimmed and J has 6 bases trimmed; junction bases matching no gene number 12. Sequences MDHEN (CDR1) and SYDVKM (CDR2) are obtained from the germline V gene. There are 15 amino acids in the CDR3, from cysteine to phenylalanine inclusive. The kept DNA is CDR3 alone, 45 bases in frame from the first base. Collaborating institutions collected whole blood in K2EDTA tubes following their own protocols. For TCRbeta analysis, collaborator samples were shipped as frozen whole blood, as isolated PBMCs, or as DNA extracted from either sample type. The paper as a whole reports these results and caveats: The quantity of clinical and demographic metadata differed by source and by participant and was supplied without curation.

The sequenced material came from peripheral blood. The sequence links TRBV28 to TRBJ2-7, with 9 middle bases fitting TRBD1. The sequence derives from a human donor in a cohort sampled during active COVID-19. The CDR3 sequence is CASSLTGTGKSEQYF. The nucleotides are TGTGCCAGCAGCCTAACCGGGACAGGGAAAAGCGAGCAGTACTTC. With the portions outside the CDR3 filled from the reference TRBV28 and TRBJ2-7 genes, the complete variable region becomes DVKVTQSSRYLVKRTGEKVFLECVQDMDHENMFWYRQDPGLGLRLIYFSYDVKMKEKGDIPEGYSVSREKKERFSLILESASTNQTSMYLCASSLTGTGKSEQYFGPGTRLTVT.